Each of the 30 T cell receptor beta chains below was sequenced from the same sample in a study of neoadjuvant anti-PD-1 for oral cavity cancer. Generated by immunoSEQ multiplex PCR, the TCRdb table keeps only in-frame clones and is missing some. The table shows 40,000 or so clones, with roughly two fifths occurring only once. Time point: after neoadjuvant nivolumab, at surgical resection. The sequences come from tumor tissue, collected after nivolumab (anti-PD-1) treatment. Every receptor here comes from a person aged 40 to 85 with oral cavity squamous cell carcinoma.

V gene TRBV5-1 combines with J gene TRBJ2-5, with D maybe TRBD1 (5 bases). This CDR3 has 14 amino acids. V was cut by 6 bases and J by 7 bases, with 19 bases left in between. The germline gives CDR1 SGHRS, CDR2 YFSETQ. The CDR3 region is CASTGVQGLGTQYF. CDR3 coding DNA: TGCGCCAGCACTGGGGTCCAGGGCTTAGGGACCCAGTACTTC.

This clone was found a few times. The chain links TRBV5-1 to TRBJ1-1, with D possibly being TRBD1 (6 bases). This CDR3 has 15 amino acids. Trimming removed 4 bases at V and 2 bases at J, with 15 bases between. The germline CDR1 and CDR2 sequences are SGHRS and YFSETQ. The CDR3 is CASSVTGFVNTEAFF. CDR3 DNA sequence: TGCGCCAGCAGCGTCACAGGGTTCGTAAACACTGAAGCTTTCTTT.

The rearrangement uses TRBV19 and TRBJ1-4; 8 nucleotides line up with TRBD1. There are 14 residues in the CDR3. CDR1 is LNHDA and CDR2 is SQIVND in the germline V gene (reference sequence). V shed 8 bases, J shed 1 base, and the junction held 3 bases outside the gene matches. CDR3 DNA sequence: TGTGCCAGTGACAGGGGCGGAACTAATGAAAAACTGTTTTTT. It codes for CASDRGGTNEKLFF.

The chain couples TRBV5-1 to TRBJ2-6, with TRBD1 identical over 9 bases. The CDR3 runs 16 residues. CDR1 SGHRS and CDR2 YFSETQ come from the germline V gene. Trimming at V came to 8 bases and at J to 0 bases, leaving 6 bases not matched to a gene. The CDR3 is CASYRGQDSGANVLTF. In DNA, the CDR3 is TGCGCCAGTTACAGGGGGCAAGACTCTGGGGCCAACGTCCTGACTTTC. Variable domain in full (rest from reference TRBV5-1 and TRBJ2-6): KAGVTQTPRYLIKTRGQQVTLSCSPISGHRSVSWYQQTPGQGLQFLFEYFSETQRNKGNFPGRFSGRQFSNSRSEMNVSTLELGDSALYLCASYRGQDSGANVLTFGAGSRLTVL.

J is TRBJ1-4 and V is TRBV5-1; 8 nucleotides line up with TRBD1. Germline CDR1 and CDR2: SGHRS and YFSETQ. V lost 4 bases, J lost 7 bases, and 6 bases stayed unmatched. CDR3 length equals 14 residues. For the CDR3, the DNA is TGCGCCAGCAGCATCACAGGGGGTAGTGAAAAACTGTTTTTT. It translates to CASSITGGSEKLFF.

The chain is built from TRBV5-8 and TRBJ2-3; 8 nucleotides align to TRBD1. The CDR3 length is 15 residues. V dropped 4 bases and J dropped 0; count of bases not matched to a gene: 4. Germline V gene lookup returns CDR1 SGHTS and CDR2 YDEGEE. CDR3 loop: CASSHRTGSTDTQYF. CDR3 nucleotide sequence: TGTGCCAGCAGCCATCGGACAGGGAGCACAGATACGCAGTATTTT.

The J gene is TRBJ2-5, the V gene TRBV9; D is unclear. From germline, CDR1 is SGDLS and CDR2 YYNGEE. This CDR3 contains 14 residues. The V gene lost 3 bases and the J gene lost 4 bases, with 13 bases spanning the gap. The CDR3 is CASSGNFMGETQYF. The CDR3 DNA reads as TGTGCCAGCAGCGGAAATTTCATGGGAGAGACCCAGTACTTC.

This clone was detected many times. The chain employs TRBV6-5 and TRBJ1-3; TRBD1 matches 11 bases. After removal of 0 bases from V and 2 bases from J, the junction contained 0 bases not matched to a gene. The CDR3 contains 16 residues. Germline lookup yields CDR1 MNHEY and CDR2 SVGAGI. DNA for the CDR3: TGTGCCAGCAGTTACTCGGGACAGGGGGCTGGAAACACCATATATTTT. Encoded protein: CASSYSGQGAGNTIYF.

The chain is built from TRBV5-4 and TRBJ1-1, with D uncertain. CDR1 is SGHNT and CDR2 is YYREEE in the germline V gene (reference sequence). This CDR3 contains 14 residues. Trimming stripped 0 bases from V and 1 base from J, with 7 bases between. The CDR3 here is CASSLVHTNTEAFF. The CDR3 DNA sequence: TGTGCCAGCAGCTTGGTACATACGAACACTGAAGCTTTCTTT.

V gene TRBV6-5 combines with J gene TRBJ1-3; possibly TRBD1 for D (5 bases). Germline CDR1 reads MNHEY; CDR2 reads SVGAGI. The germline V and J ends were trimmed by 0 bases and 3 bases, with 9 bases remaining between them. CDR3 size: 15 residues. The CDR3 coding sequence is TGTGCCAGCAGTTACTCGGGGGGACGTGGAAACACCATATATTTT. Protein: CASSYSGGRGNTIYF.

The chain carries TRBV11-2 and TRBJ1-1; D may be TRBD1 (5 bases). The CDR3 spans 13 residues. CDR1 and CDR2 from the germline V gene are SGHAT and FQNNGV. V gave up 5 bases and J gave up 9 bases, with 16 bases separating them. The CDR3 bases are TGTGCCAGCAGCCCCGGGACGCAGGAGAAAGCTTTCTTT. It codes for CASSPGTQEKAFF.

The rearrangement links TRBV28 to TRBJ1-3, with a tentative D call TRBD1 (5 bases). The CDR3 loop spans 16 amino acids. Trimming removed 6 bases from V and 0 bases from J, with 15 bases in between. Germline lookup yields CDR1 MDHEN and CDR2 SYDVKM. CDR3 region: CASSQTGGSSGNTIYF. The DNA of the CDR3 is TGTGCCAGCAGCCAGACGGGGGGTTCCTCTGGAAACACCATATATTTT.

This clone was counted many times. This sequence joins TRBV9 and TRBJ1-2, with D perhaps TRBD1 (6 bases). Trimming pared 5 bases from V and 4 bases from J, leaving 15 bases between. This CDR3 has 14 residues. CDR1 SGDLS and CDR2 YYNGEE come from the germline V gene. Here the CDR3 reads CASRGGRQVYGYTF. The CDR3 coding sequence is TGTGCCAGCAGAGGGGGACGGCAAGTCTATGGCTACACCTTC. Complete variable domain (other parts from reference TRBV9 and TRBJ1-2): DSGVTQTPKHLITATGQRVTLRCSPRSGDLSVYWYQQSLDQGLQFLIQYYNGEERAKGNILERFSAQQFPDLHSELNLSSLELGDSALYFCASRGGRQVYGYTFGSGTRLTVV.

This rearrangement joins TRBV7-3 to TRBJ1-2; 7 bases agree with TRBD1. Germline lookup yields CDR1 SGHTA and CDR2 FQGTGA. This CDR3 has 15 residues. V trimming: 6 bases; J trimming: 4 bases; junction bases outside the gene matches: 11. In DNA form, the CDR3 reads TGTGCCAGCAGTCTGACCCCAGGGGGTTTCTATGGCTACACCTTC. Its protein product is CASSLTPGGFYGYTF.

The V gene is TRBV19, the J gene TRBJ2-7; D might be TRBD1 (5 bases). The V end was cut by 5 bases, the J end by 1 base, with 9 bases between. The CDR3 extends over 13 amino acids. CDR1 LNHDA and CDR2 SQIVND come from the germline V gene (reference sequence). The CDR3 nucleotides are TGTGCCAGTAGTCATCAGGGATCCTACGAGCAGTACTTC. Translating gives CASSHQGSYEQYF.

In DNA, the CDR3 is TGTGCCAGCAGCTTACGGGGGACTAATGAAAAACTGTTTTTT. This translates into CASSLRGTNEKLFF. The chain joins TRBV7-9 to TRBJ1-4; TRBD1 might be the D (5 bases). With 2 bases removed from V and 2 bases from J, the gap between germline ends came to 6 bases. This CDR3 is built from 14 residues. Germline CDR1 and CDR2: SEHNR and FQNEAQ (reference sequence). The variable domain in full, completed from reference TRBV7-9 and TRBJ1-4, reads DTGVSQNPRHKITKRGQNVTFRCDPISEHNRLYWYRQTLGQGPEFLTYFQNEAQLEKSRLLSDRFSAERPKGSFSTLEIQRTEQGDSAMYLCASSLRGTNEKLFFGSGTQLSVL.

This clone was counted a few times. V is TRBV5-1 and J is TRBJ2-7; a possible D gene is TRBD1 (6 bases). This CDR3 has 16 amino acids. Germline CDR1 SGHRS, CDR2 YFSETQ. V was pared by 0 bases and J by 4 bases, with 17 bases between. The CDR3 loop reads CASSLVLQGTPYEQYF. The CDR3 DNA follows: TGCGCCAGCAGCTTGGTTCTACAGGGTACCCCATACGAGCAGTACTTC.

This clone was seen once. The rearrangement links TRBV6-5 to TRBJ2-3; 12 bases are a match to TRBD2. There are 15 residues in the CDR3. Germline V lookup: CDR1 MNHEY, CDR2 SVGAGI. V lost 4 bases and J lost 5; bases outside the gene matches: 4. The DNA for the CDR3 is TGTGCCAGCAGTTCTAGCGGGGGGGCGGGAGATACGCAGTATTTT. The encoded protein is CASSSSGGAGDTQYF.

This clone was counted a few times. The V and J genes are TRBV7-6 and TRBJ2-5; 13 bases are shared with TRBD2. The trim removed 3 bases at V and 6 bases at J, leaving 10 bases unmatched. The CDR3 contains 17 residues. Germline V gene lookup returns CDR1 SGHVS and CDR2 FNYEAQ. The CDR3 DNA reads as TGTGCCAGCAGCTTTGGACTAGCGGGAGTGGGGGGGAAGACCCAGTACTTC. It translates to CASSFGLAGVGGKTQYF.

This chain uses TRBV11-2 with TRBJ2-3, with D unresolved. Between the trimmed V and J ends, which lost 2 bases and 6 bases, there was a span of 15 bases. This CDR3 is 15 amino acids long. Germline CDR1 reads SGHAT; CDR2 reads FQNNGV. The CDR3 DNA is TGTGCCAGCAGCTTAATCCCGGAGTCTTTGGATACGCAGTATTTT. Translating gives CASSLIPESLDTQYF.

In its sample, this clone was seen a few times. V gene TRBV5-4 combines with J gene TRBJ1-2; tentative D call: TRBD1 (5 bases). Germline V gene sequence: CDR1 SGHNT, CDR2 YYREEE (reference sequence). CDR3 size: 13 residues. The V end was cut by 5 bases, the J end by 5 bases, with 13 bases between. CDR3 protein: CASRASGVYGYTF. The DNA of the CDR3 is TGTGCCAGCAGGGCTTCGGGGGTGTATGGCTACACCTTC.

There are many counts of this clone. CDR3 loop: CASSYGDRAQYF. The CDR3 DNA sequence: TGTGCCAGCAGTTACGGCGACCGGGCCCAGTACTTC. The rearrangement links TRBV6-6 to TRBJ2-5; D not resolved. V lost 2 bases, J lost 9 bases, and 10 bases lay in between. The germline V gene encodes CDR1 MNHNY and CDR2 SVGAGI (reference sequence). CDR3 size: 12 residues.

The chain uses TRBV4-1 and TRBJ1-3, with no clear D. The CDR3 extends over 13 amino acids. The germline V gene has CDR1 MGHRA and CDR2 YSYEKL. Trimming stripped 2 bases from V and 3 bases from J, with 5 bases between. The CDR3 DNA reads TGCGCCAGCAGCCAAACCGTTGGAAACACCATATATTTT. Translation: CASSQTVGNTIYF.

This chain links TRBV7-8 with TRBJ2-7, with a possible D match to TRBD1 (5 bases). With 11 bases removed from V and 2 bases from J, the gap between germline ends came to 19 bases. CDR1 is SGHVS, CDR2 FQNEAQ, per germline. This CDR3 has 14 amino acids. The DNA for the CDR3 is TGTGCCGAGCCTTTAGTTGGGGCTACCTACGAGCAGTACTTC. This gives the protein CAEPLVGATYEQYF.

This clone has more than one count but fewer than ten. The V and J genes are TRBV6-1 and TRBJ2-4; 8 bases agree with TRBD2. V was pared by 10 bases and J by 1 base, with 9 bases of the junction left unmatched. The length of the CDR3 is 15 residues. Germline loops: CDR1 MNHNS, CDR2 SASEGT. The CDR3 nucleotides are TGTGCCACCTTAGCGGGGACGAGGGCCAAAAACATTCAGTACTTC. Translating gives CATLAGTRAKNIQYF.

The chain couples TRBV2 to TRBJ1-2; 7 nucleotides align to TRBD1. J gave up 4 bases and V 5 bases, and 10 bases lay outside the gene matches. The germline CDR1 and CDR2 sequences are SNHLY and FYNNEI. CDR3 length: 15 residues. As DNA, the CDR3 is TGTGCCAGCAGTTTCTCCACAGGGGCGAGCTATGGCTACACCTTC. Translating gives CASSFSTGASYGYTF.

This clone was detected a few times. The rearrangement joins TRBV13 to TRBJ1-2, with 9 bases matching TRBD1. The CDR3 has 16 amino acids. With V trimmed by 5 bases and J by 4 bases, 11 bases remained unmatched. The germline gives CDR1 PRHDT, CDR2 FYEKMQ (reference sequence). Here the CDR3 DNA reads TGTGCCAGCAGCCAAGGGACAGGGCTACGTGTCTATGGCTACACCTTC. As protein: CASSQGTGLRVYGYTF.

The V call is TRBV7-3, the J call TRBJ2-5, with D hard to call. Germline assignment: CDR1 SGHTA and CDR2 FQGTGA. The CDR3 loop spans 14 amino acids. With 5 bases removed from V and 2 bases from J, the gap between germline ends came to 12 bases. CDR3 amino acids: CASSQFGGQETQYF. The CDR3 DNA is TGTGCCAGCAGCCAATTCGGCGGACAAGAGACCCAGTACTTC.

This clone is categorized as medium-sized. The chain has TRBV5-4 and TRBJ2-5; D gene ambiguous. The germline V and J ends were trimmed by 4 bases and 5 bases, with 12 bases remaining between them. CDR3 length equals 13 residues. Germline V gene data show CDR1 as SGHNT and CDR2 as YYREEE (reference sequence). This CDR3 reads CASSTPLGETQYF. The CDR3 DNA is TGTGCCAGCAGCACCCCTTTAGGGGAGACCCAGTACTTC.

For this clone: At one end, the junction sequence differs from germline, possibly due to a read error. The J gene is TRBJ2-3, the V gene TRBV2; D not resolved. CDR1 is SNHLY, CDR2 FYNNEI, per germline. The CDR3 loop spans 12 amino acids. The CDR3 DNA follows: TGTGCCAGCAGTGATCGGTGGGGATTTAGGAATTTT. Its protein is CASSDRWGFRNF.